The next 31 T cell receptor beta chains were all read from a single sample in a study of T cells in Graves' hyperthyroidism and ophthalmopathy. The source material, RNA transcripts, was used to amplify TCR beta CDR3 regions. The HTBI primer set served for first-round RT-PCR of the TCR CDR3. TCRdb reprocessed the multiplex PCR reads via MiXCR and lists one record per CDR3 protein. The sample has over 250,000 distinct CDR3 sequences; approximately 17% are singletons. The sequenced material came from blood. The receptors here all came from an older woman with Graves' ophthalmopathy.

This clonotype was counted ten times or more. The chain carries TRBV2 and TRBJ1-1; D perhaps matches TRBD1 (5 bases). This CDR3 has 13 residues. Germline CDR1 reads SNHLY; CDR2 reads FYNNEI. V lost 5 bases to trimming and J lost 4 bases, with 11 bases between them. CDR3 region: CASSLDSVTEAFF. CDR3 nucleotides: TGTGCCAGCAGTCTCGACAGCGTCACTGAAGCTTTCTTT.

This clonotype was recorded at least ten times. This chain uses TRBV7-3 with TRBJ2-1; possible D gene TRBD1, 6 bases. Germline assignment: CDR1 SGHTA and CDR2 FQGTGA. V lost 4 bases and J lost 4, with 14 bases in between. The CDR3 spans 15 residues. In DNA, the CDR3 is TGTGCCAGCAGCTCGCAGGGGAATCCGTACAATGAGCAGTTCTTC. Protein sequence: CASSSQGNPYNEQFF.

The chain employs TRBV12-3 or TRBV12-4 and TRBJ2-3, with a weak D call TRBD2 (6 bases). CDR3 length: 13 amino acids. Trimming shortened V by 3 bases and J by 6 bases, and 10 bases separated the two germline ends. Here the CDR3 DNA reads TGTGCCAGCAGTTTCTATGGAGGGGATACGCAGTATTTT. This sequence encodes CASSFYGGDTQYF.

This chain uses TRBV14 with TRBJ1-2; 7 bases fit TRBD1. The length of the CDR3 is 18 residues. Germline V gives CDR1 SGHDN, CDR2 FVKESK. Losses at the gene ends were 4 bases for V and 3 bases for J; bases not matched to a gene: 17. CDR3 sequence: CASSPTRLTGKKDYGYTF. In DNA, the CDR3 is TGTGCCAGCAGCCCCACCCGCTTGACAGGGAAGAAAGACTATGGCTACACCTTC.

This clonotype was detected many times. The chain joins TRBV6-1 to TRBJ1-2; D remains unclear. V was pared by 6 bases and J by 8 bases, with 19 bases between. CDR1 is MNHNS, CDR2 SASEGT, per germline. CDR3 length: 14 amino acids. The DNA of the CDR3 is TGTGCCAGCAGCGGGATCGGGATTCTGGAGGGCTACACCTTC. Amino acids: CASSGIGILEGYTF.

This clonotype was seen at least ten times. This chain joins TRBV6-1 and TRBJ1-5, with D uncertain. Per the germline V gene, CDR1 is MNHNS and CDR2 is SASEGT. V dropped 6 bases and J dropped 0 bases, with 15 bases sitting between them. The CDR3 is made up of 16 amino acids. This CDR3 reads CASSSPREGSNQPQHF. The CDR3 nucleotides read TGTGCCAGCAGCTCACCTCGTGAGGGTAGCAATCAGCCCCAGCATTTT.

The chain uses TRBV6-1 and TRBJ2-3, with D maybe TRBD2 (7 bases). The CDR3 has 15 amino acids. Germline V gene lookup returns CDR1 MNHNS and CDR2 SASEGT. With 10 bases removed from V and 4 bases from J, the gap between germline ends came to 21 bases. In nucleotides, the CDR3 is TGTGCCACGAGGGGGGGGAGAGGTTCTGCAGATACGCAGTATTTT. Amino acids: CATRGGRGSADTQYF.

Comment on this clonotype: A read error may be the cause here, since a much bigger clone is one base away. V gene TRBV13 combines with J gene TRBJ2-1; 7 bases fit TRBD1. The J call is uncertain, as TRBJ2-7 better fits the DNA end. CDR1 PRHDT and CDR2 FYEKMQ come from the germline V gene (reference sequence). There are 15 residues in the CDR3. The CDR3 bases are TGTGCCAGCAGCGCCCGACAGGGACCTTACAATGAGCAGTACTTC. This translates into CASSARQGPYNEQYF.

This clonotype was counted at least ten times. The rearrangement uses TRBV11-2 and TRBJ2-7; D is undetermined. The V gene's germline CDR1 is SGHAT and CDR2 FQNNGV. Trimming took 5 bases from V and 9 from J, leaving 11 bases between them. The CDR3 loop spans 11 amino acids. The CDR3 DNA reads TGTGCCAGCAGCCTTTTTGAAGGGCAGTACTTC. Protein sequence: CASSLFEGQYF.

The V call is TRBV19, the J call TRBJ2-7; 8 bases match TRBD2. The V segment lost 2 bases and the J segment 6 bases; nucleotides outside the gene matches: 3. This CDR3 comprises 13 residues. Germline V gene lookup returns CDR1 LNHDA and CDR2 SQIVND (reference sequence). This CDR3 is CASSITSGCEQYF. As DNA, the CDR3 is TGTGCCAGTAGTATAACTAGCGGATGCGAGCAGTACTTC.

This clonotype was observed at least ten times. The chain combines TRBV4-1 with TRBJ2-7; 7 nucleotides line up with TRBD1. The CDR3 has 14 residues. Trimming cost V 2 bases and J 3 bases; bases outside gene matches: 4. The germline CDR1 and CDR2 sequences are MGHRA and YSYEKL. CDR3 bases: TGCGCCAGCAGCCAACAAACAGGGGACTACGAGCAGTACTTC. Translated: CASSQQTGDYEQYF.

Concerning this clonotype: Since a much larger clone is just one base distant, this may be a read error. The V call is TRBV20-1, the J call TRBJ2-1; a weak D match, TRBD2 (5 bases). Germline V gene lookup returns CDR1 DFQATT and CDR2 SNEGSKA (reference sequence). The ends were cut back, 2 bases at V and 7 bases at J, with 21 bases in the middle. There are 16 residues in the CDR3. The chain's CDR3 is CSARLTTTLFRNEQFF. Here the CDR3 DNA reads TGCAGTGCTAGATTGACGACTACGTTATTCCGGAATGAGCAGTTCTTC.

The chain carries TRBV6-1 and TRBJ1-1; 7 bases align to TRBD1. This CDR3 has 16 residues. V lost 6 bases, J lost 1 base, and 11 bases stayed unmatched. The germline CDR1 and CDR2 sequences are MNHNS and SASEGT. This CDR3 reads CASSAGGRGPNTEAFF. CDR3 DNA: TGTGCCAGCAGCGCAGGGGGAAGGGGACCGAACACTGAAGCTTTCTTT.

This clonotype was counted many times. This chain connects TRBV2 to TRBJ1-6; 8 bases match TRBD1. CDR1 and CDR2 from the germline V gene are SNHLY and FYNNEI. The CDR3 is 17 residues long. The V and J ends lost 4 bases and 6 bases, in that order; junction bases with no gene match: 11. CDR3 protein: CASSVEAGRGLNSPLHF. The CDR3 DNA reads as TGTGCCAGCAGTGTTGAAGCGGGCAGGGGGCTTAATTCACCCCTCCACTTT. Together with reference TRBV2 and TRBJ1-6, the CDR3 gives the full variable domain: EPEVTQTPSHQVTQMGQEVILRCVPISNHLYFYWYRQILGQKVEFLVSFYNNEISEKSEIFDDQFSVERPDGSNFTLKIRSTKLEDSAMYFCASSVEAGRGLNSPLHFGNGTRLTVT.

This clonotype was observed a few times. This rearrangement joins TRBV19 to TRBJ2-1; a possible D gene is TRBD1 (5 bases). The CDR3 runs to 13 residues. The germline gives CDR1 LNHDA, CDR2 SQIVND (reference sequence). The germline V and J ends were trimmed by 3 bases and 7 bases, with 10 bases remaining between them. The CDR3 reads CASSISTGNEQFF. CDR3 sequence (DNA): TGTGCCAGTAGTATCTCAACAGGTAATGAGCAGTTCTTC.

The DNA of the CDR3 is TGCAGTGCCGTATTAGCGGATACGCAGTATTTT. Its protein is CSAVLADTQYF. The rearrangement links TRBV20-1 to TRBJ2-3, with TRBD2 as a possible D gene (5 bases). CDR3 size: 11 residues. The V end was cut by 6 bases, the J end by 6 bases, with 10 bases between. Looked up from germline, CDR1 is DFQATT and CDR2 is SNEGSKA (reference sequence).

This clonotype was observed at least ten times. V is TRBV28 and J is TRBJ2-7; weak D call: TRBD2 (5 bases). The CDR3 spans 11 residues. Between the trimmed V and J ends, which lost 4 bases and 6 bases, there was a span of 7 bases. Germline values: CDR1 MDHEN, CDR2 SYDVKM. CDR3: CASSSRVEQYF. CDR3 sequence (DNA): TGTGCCAGCAGTTCGAGGGTCGAGCAGTACTTC. Supplemented by reference TRBV28 and TRBJ2-7, the full variable domain reads DVKVTQSSRYLVKRTGEKVFLECVQDMDHENMFWYRQDPGLGLRLIYFSYDVKMKEKGDIPEGYSVSREKKERFSLILESASTNQTSMYLCASSSRVEQYFGPGTRLTVT.

This clonotype came up many times. Here the CDR3 reads CAISESAYYYEQYF. The CDR3 DNA follows: TGTGCCATCAGTGAGTCGGCCTATTACTACGAGCAGTACTTC. J is TRBJ2-7 and V is TRBV10-3; unclear D gene. CDR1 ENHRY and CDR2 SYGVKD come from the germline V gene. CDR3 length: 14 amino acids. Trimming pared 0 bases from V and 3 bases from J, leaving 9 bases between.

The table lists this clonotype with many counts. The chain joins TRBV6-1 to TRBJ2-5; tentatively, D is TRBD1 or TRBD2 (6 bases each). The CDR3 runs 13 residues. Per the germline V gene, CDR1 is MNHNS and CDR2 is SASEGT. Trimming stripped 5 bases from V and 5 bases from J, with 12 bases between. The CDR3 spells CASSKGGGETQYF. CDR3 nucleotide sequence: TGTGCCAGCAGTAAGGGGGGCGGTGAGACCCAGTACTTC.

This clonotype was seen just once. This chain joins TRBV20-1 and TRBJ2-3; D is unclear. Trimming left V 2 bases short and J 0 bases short, with 12 bases between. The germline CDR1 and CDR2 sequences are DFQATT and SNEGSKA (reference sequence). This CDR3 comprises 15 residues. The CDR3 loop reads CSARNNRRSTDTQYF. Here the CDR3 DNA reads TGCAGTGCTAGAAATAACCGACGAAGCACAGATACGCAGTATTTT.

This rearrangement joins TRBV11-2 to TRBJ2-7, with 7 bases matching TRBD1. V trimming: 3 bases; J trimming: 7 bases; junction bases outside the gene matches: 6. The CDR3 consists of 13 residues. CDR1 SGHAT and CDR2 FQNNGV come from the germline V gene. CDR3 bases: TGTGCCAGCAGCTTGACGACAGGGCGGGAGCAGTACTTC. Amino acid sequence: CASSLTTGREQYF.

The chain recombines TRBV20-1 with TRBJ1-6; D is unresolved. Trimming stripped 5 bases from V and 13 bases from J, with 27 bases between. Germline V CDR1 and CDR2: DFQATT, SNEGSKA (reference sequence). The length of the CDR3 is 16 residues. CDR3 amino acids: CSAAQNFVQLNSPLHF. CDR3 sequence (DNA): TGCAGTGCTGCTCAAAACTTCGTCCAACTGAACTCCCCCCTCCACTTT.

This clonotype was seen many times. The V and J genes are TRBV3-1 and TRBJ2-3, with a weak D call TRBD1 (6 bases). The CDR3 length is 15 residues. Trimming stripped 0 bases from V and 4 bases from J, with 11 bases between. From germline, CDR1 is LGHDT and CDR2 YNNKEL (reference sequence). The CDR3 coding sequence is TGTGCCAGCAGCCAAGACAGGACAGTGCCAGATACGCAGTATTTT. Protein: CASSQDRTVPDTQYF.

This clonotype was detected ten times or more. The chain combines TRBV12-3 or TRBV12-4 with TRBJ1-2; tentative D call: TRBD1 (5 bases). CDR3 size: 11 residues. Trimming cost V 3 bases and J 8 bases, with 7 bases left between them. For the CDR3, the DNA is TGTGCCAGCAGTTTGGGGGTCGGCTACACCTTC. This sequence encodes CASSLGVGYTF.

This clonotype was recorded a few times. The chain joins TRBV5-1 to TRBJ1-2; D not certain. Germline V gene lookup returns CDR1 SGHRS and CDR2 YFSETQ. The CDR3 has 12 residues. V gave up 5 bases and J gave up 8 bases, with 13 bases separating them. In DNA form, the CDR3 reads TGCGCCAGCAGGCCTCCGGGCAGGGGCTACACCTTC. This translates into CASRPPGRGYTF.

The table lists this clonotype with a few counts. The rearrangement joins TRBV4-2 to TRBJ2-5; 11 bases are shared with TRBD2. The CDR3 has 17 residues. Trimming cost V 5 bases and J 1 base; bases outside gene matches: 9. In germline, CDR1 is LGHNA, CDR2 YNFKEQ. The CDR3 nucleotides are TGTGCCAGCAGCTTTTCTAGCGGGGGGACTTCCCAAGAGACCCAGTACTTC. It specifies CASSFSSGGTSQETQYF.

The table lists this clonotype with a few counts. The rearrangement joins TRBV18 to TRBJ2-6; D possibly corresponds to TRBD1 (5 bases). V was shortened by 2 bases and J by 0 bases, with 14 bases between the two germline ends. Germline CDR1 KGHSH, CDR2 LQKENI. The CDR3 spans 18 residues. This CDR3 is CASSPKQGGSSGANVLTF. CDR3 in DNA: TGTGCCAGCTCACCAAAGCAGGGTGGAAGCTCTGGGGCCAACGTCCTGACTTTC.

In this sample, this clonotype turned up many times. This rearrangement joins TRBV28 to TRBJ1-2; D is uncertain. CDR3 size: 15 residues. The germline gives CDR1 MDHEN, CDR2 SYDVKM. V was clipped by 5 bases and J by 8 bases, with 21 bases between them. The CDR3 loop is CASSQETAAVGGYTF. The CDR3 DNA sequence: TGTGCCAGCAGTCAAGAGACGGCGGCTGTCGGCGGCTACACCTTC.

This clonotype was observed many times. In DNA, the CDR3 is TGTGCCATCAGTGAGAGGCAGGAGAGGGACGAGCAGTACTTC. Translating it yields CAISERQERDEQYF. This sequence joins TRBV10-3 and TRBJ2-7; D might be TRBD2 (5 bases). Germline CDR1 and CDR2: ENHRY and SYGVKD. The CDR3 is 14 amino acids. Between the trimmed V and J ends, which lost 2 bases and 5 bases, there was a span of 13 bases.

This sequence joins TRBV10-3 and TRBJ1-1; D gene ambiguous. The CDR3 is 12 amino acids. V was cut by 7 bases and J by 7 bases, with 13 bases left in between. From germline, CDR1 is ENHRY and CDR2 SYGVKD. The CDR3 DNA reads TGTGCCATCACCCCCGCCCGGGGTGAAGCTTTCTTT. Translating it yields CAITPARGEAFF.

A note on this clonotype: Just one base apart from a much larger clone, this may be a read error. V usage is TRBV10-1 and J usage is TRBJ2-5; 9 nucleotides match TRBD2. Germline trimming cut 3 bases from V and 7 bases from J; bases unmatched to any gene: 6. In germline, CDR1 is WNHNN, CDR2 SYGVQD (reference sequence). The CDR3 is 14 amino acids. The CDR3 sequence: CASSDPGLAVTQYF. In DNA form, the CDR3 reads TGCGCCAGCAGTGACCCGGGACTAGCTGTGACCCAGTACTTC.